A selection of T cell receptor beta chains follows, all from one sample in a study of shared clonotypes between healthy human individuals. TCRdb's copy holds only in-frame clones and misses some; the assay was immunoSEQ multiplex PCR. Found here are approximately 1,500,000 clones, approximately 97% of them singletons; the top ten hold roughly 1.1%. The specimen sequenced was naive CD4+ T cells sorted from blood. The origin of the receptors is a man younger than 40 in good health. CDR3s leave out the opening cysteine and the closing phenylalanine or tryptophan. The D gene is left open where the match is weak.

J gene: TRBJ1-1; V gene: TRBV18; D gene: TRBD1; CDR3 protein: ASSSTGGHTEAF
J gene: TRBJ2-7; V gene: TRBV7-2; D gene: TRBD2; CDR3 protein: ASREREGRGGYEQY
J gene: TRBJ2-2; V gene: TRBV5-5; D gene: .; CDR3 protein: ASSSPKLGELF
J gene: TRBJ1-3; V gene: TRBV18; D gene: .; CDR3 protein: ASSLLSERQISGNTIY
J gene: TRBJ2-7; V gene: TRBV25-1; D gene: TRBD1; CDR3 protein: ASSPDRVSLRDEQY
J gene: TRBJ2-7; V gene: TRBV7-2; D gene: .; CDR3 protein: ASSLTQAYEQY
J gene: TRBJ2-1; V gene: TRBV29-1; D gene: TRBD2; CDR3 protein: SVVTGLAGANEQF
J gene: TRBJ2-3; V gene: TRBV7-6; D gene: .; CDR3 protein: ASSERGTDTQY
J gene: TRBJ2-5; V gene: TRBV9; D gene: TRBD2; CDR3 protein: ASSVGLAGGSMGETQY
J gene: TRBJ2-5; V gene: TRBV12-5; D gene: .; CDR3 protein: ASGLAQGEETQY
J gene: TRBJ2-2; V gene: TRBV7-2; D gene: .; CDR3 protein: ASSFDPGFGELF
J gene: TRBJ2-3; V gene: TRBV7-7; D gene: TRBD1; CDR3 protein: ASSMTGAGDTQY
J gene: TRBJ2-7; V gene: TRBV28; D gene: .; CDR3 protein: ASSSTPDRPLEQY
J gene: TRBJ2-7; V gene: TRBV6-5; D gene: .; CDR3 protein: ASSPVRSYEQY
J gene: TRBJ1-1; V gene: TRBV28; D gene: .; CDR3 protein: ASSFPPWRNTEAF
J gene: TRBJ1-5; V gene: TRBV5-4; D gene: .; CDR3 protein: ASSLPNQPQH
J gene: TRBJ1-3; V gene: TRBV30; D gene: .; CDR3 protein: AWSRRRSSGNTIY
J gene: TRBJ2-7; V gene: TRBV5-1; D gene: .; CDR3 protein: ASSFGNRLNEQY
J gene: TRBJ2-7; V gene: TRBV28; D gene: TRBD1; CDR3 protein: ASRRTGAGEQY
J gene: TRBJ2-1; V gene: TRBV7-9; D gene: .; CDR3 protein: ASRHTGTATSGEQF
J gene: TRBJ1-1; V gene: TRBV5-4; D gene: .; CDR3 protein: ASSLERSQNTEAF